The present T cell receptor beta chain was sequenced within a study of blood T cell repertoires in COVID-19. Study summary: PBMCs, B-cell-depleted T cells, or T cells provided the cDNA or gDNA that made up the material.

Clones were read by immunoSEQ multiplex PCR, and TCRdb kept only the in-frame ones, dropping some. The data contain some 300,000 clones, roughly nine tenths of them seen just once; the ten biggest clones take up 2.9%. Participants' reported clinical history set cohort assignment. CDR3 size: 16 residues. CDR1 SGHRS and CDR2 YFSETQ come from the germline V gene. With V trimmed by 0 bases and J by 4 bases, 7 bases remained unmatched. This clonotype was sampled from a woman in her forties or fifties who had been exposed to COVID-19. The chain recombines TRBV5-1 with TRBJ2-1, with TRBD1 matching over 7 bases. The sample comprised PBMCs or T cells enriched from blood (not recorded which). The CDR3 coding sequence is TGCGCCAGCAGCTTGGGGGGCAGGGGACAGTACAATGAGCAGTTCTTC. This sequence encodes CASSLGGRGQYNEQFF.